This T cell receptor (beta chain) originates from a study of shared clonotypes between healthy human individuals. Findings of the study overall: The study sampled only blood, and tissue repertoires likely differ. Clonotype sharing across a few donors was observed for 4% to 5.5% of naive CD4 clonotypes. Estimated richness values were generally larger in naive subsets than in memory subsets.

The CDR3 has 15 residues. CDR1 is LGHNA and CDR2 is YSLEER in the germline V gene. V was shortened by 0 bases and J by 2 bases, with 11 bases between the two germline ends. To note about this clone: Antigen specificity is unknown. Other DNA sequences within the sample encode an identical CDR3.

CD8 cells regarded as naive lacked CD45RO, were positively chosen for CCR7, and omitted terminally differentiated effector memory CD45RA+ cells. TCRdb's copy holds only in-frame clones and misses some; the assay was immunoSEQ multiplex PCR. The table has about 2 million clones, about 95% seen once. Sequenced material: naive CD8+ T cells sorted from blood. The chain carries TRBV4-3 and TRBJ2-7, with D possibly matching TRBD1 (6 bases). The receptor's source is a man aged 18 to 29 in good health. As DNA, the CDR3 is TGCGCCAGCAGCCAAGATCCGGACAGCGCCTACGAGCAGTACTTC. Protein sequence: CASSQDPDSAYEQYF.